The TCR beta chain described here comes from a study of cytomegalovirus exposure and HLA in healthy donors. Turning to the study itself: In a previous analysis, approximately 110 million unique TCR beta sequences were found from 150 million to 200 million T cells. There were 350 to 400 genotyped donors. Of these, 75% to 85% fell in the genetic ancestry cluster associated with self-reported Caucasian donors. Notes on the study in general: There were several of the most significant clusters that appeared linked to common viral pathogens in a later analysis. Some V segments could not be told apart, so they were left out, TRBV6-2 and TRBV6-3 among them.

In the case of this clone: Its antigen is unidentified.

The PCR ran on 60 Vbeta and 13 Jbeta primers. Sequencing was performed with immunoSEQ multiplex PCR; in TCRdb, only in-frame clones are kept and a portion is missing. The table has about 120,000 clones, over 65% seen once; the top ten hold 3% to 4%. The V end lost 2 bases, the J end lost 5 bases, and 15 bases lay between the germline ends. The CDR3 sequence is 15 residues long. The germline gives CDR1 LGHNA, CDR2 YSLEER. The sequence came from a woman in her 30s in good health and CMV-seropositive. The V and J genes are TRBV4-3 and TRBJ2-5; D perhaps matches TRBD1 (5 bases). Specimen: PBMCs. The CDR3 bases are TGCGCCAGCAGCCAAACAGGAATCTTCGGGGAGACCCAGTACTTC. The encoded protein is CASSQTGIFGETQYF.